These T cell receptor beta chains were read from a single sample in a study of blood T cell repertoires in COVID-19. Sequencing was performed with immunoSEQ multiplex PCR; in TCRdb, only in-frame clones are kept and a portion is missing. The sample carries a few hundred thousand clones, about 83% recorded once. Sequencing was done on a sample of PBMCs or T cells enriched from blood (not recorded which). The source of these receptors is a woman aged 40 to 50 who had recovered from COVID-19. Both conserved end residues are part of each CDR3. A D gene is named only where the DNA matches it firmly. Some rows have no size entry. The others give once, few or many, or a class for an expanded clone.

TRBV19,-,TRBD2,TRBJ2-7,TGTGCCAGTAGTACCCGTCGGGGACTATCCTCCTACGAGCAGTACTTC,CASSTRRGLSSYEQYF
TRBV21-1,-,-,TRBJ2-3,TGTGCCAGCACTGAGCGACTAGTAGCGGATACGCAGTATTTT,CASTERLVADTQYF
TRBV5-1,-,-,TRBJ2-2,TGCGCCAGCAGCATCCAGGGGCCCAAGAACACCGGGGAGCTGTTTTTT,CASSIQGPKNTGELFF
TRBV19,-,TRBD1,TRBJ1-2,TGTGCCACCGTAACTGGACAGGGCGGCTACACCTTC,CATVTGQGGYTF
TRBV30,few,-,TRBJ2-4,TGTGCCTGGAGTGTAGGGGTAGCCAAAAACATTCAGTACTTC,CAWSVGVAKNIQYF
TRBV4-1,-,-,TRBJ1-5,TGCGCCAGCAGCCGAGGTCCAGATAGCAATCAGCCCCAGCATTTT,CASSRGPDSNQPQHF
TRBV19,-,TRBD1,TRBJ1-4,TGTGCCAGTAGTATCTCACAGGGGACGAACGAAAAACTGTTTTTT,CASSISQGTNEKLFF
TRBV11-2,-,-,TRBJ2-1,TGTGCCAGCAGCTTAGATCGGGTGAACAATGAGCAGTTCTTC,CASSLDRVNNEQFF
TRBV19,-,-,TRBJ2-1,TGTGCCAGTAGGGCGTTTCCTCTGTCCCTCGGGGATGAGCAGTTCTTC,CASRAFPLSLGDEQFF
TRBV19,-,-,TRBJ1-1,TGTGCCGCAAGTGCGGGGCTGAACACTGAAGCTTTCTTT,CAASAGLNTEAFF
TRBV11-3,-,TRBD1,TRBJ2-1,TGTGCCAGCAGCTTAGATAAAGGTTTCGACAGGGGGTACAATGAGCAGTTCTTC,CASSLDKGFDRGYNEQFF
TRBV3-1/TRBV3-2,-,TRBD1,TRBJ1-3,TGTGCCAGCAGCCAGGACCTCTCCGGGTCGACAGGGTATATTGGAAACACCATATATTTT,CASSQDLSGSTGYIGNTIYF
TRBV9,-,-,TRBJ1-2,TGTGCCAGCAGCGTAGAGGGTGGTGGGGCAGGCTATGGCTACACCTTC,CASSVEGGGAGYGYTF
TRBV2,once,-,TRBJ2-5,TGTGCCAGCACCTCTCGACTCGGAAGAGAGACCCAGTACTTC,CASTSRLGRETQYF
TRBV18,-,TRBD1,TRBJ1-1,TGTGCCAGCTCAGTCGACAGGGGCACTGAAGCTTTCTTT,CASSVDRGTEAFF
TRBV7-2,-,TRBD1,TRBJ2-1,TGTGCCAGCAGCTTAGTACAGGGGAAAGACAATGAGCAGTTCTTC,CASSLVQGKDNEQFF
TRBV19,-,-,TRBJ1-5,TGTGCCAGTAGTATCGGTTACAGGAGGGTAGGTCAGCCCCAGCATTTT,CASSIGYRRVGQPQHF
TRBV7-2,-,-,TRBJ1-4,TGTGCCAGCCGACAGCGTCGAAATGAAAAACTGTTTTTT,CASRQRRNEKLFF
TRBV12-3/TRBV12-4,-,-,TRBJ1-1,TGTGCCAGCAGTTTGGGCTTGAACACTGAAGCTTTCTTT,CASSLGLNTEAFF
TRBV9,-,-,TRBJ2-5,TGTGCCAGCAGCGTAGCCCTAAGACAGGGGCGGGAGGAGACCCAGTACTTC,CASSVALRQGREETQYF
TRBV2,-,-,TRBJ2-2,TGTGCCAGCAAAGCGGACAGGAACACCGGGGAGCTGTTTTTT,CASKADRNTGELFF
TRBV28,-,-,TRBJ2-1,TGTGCCAGCCGCTACCCCGCCTACAATGAGCAGTTCTTC,CASRYPAYNEQFF
TRBV6-2/TRBV6-3,-,TRBD1,TRBJ1-5,TGTGCCAGCAGTTACGATGGATCGGGACAGGGGGGCCAGCCCCAGCATTTT,CASSYDGSGQGGQPQHF
TRBV9,-,TRBD1,TRBJ2-7,TGTGCCAGCAGCGCAGGGGACAGGGCTAGTTTCGGGCAGTACTTC,CASSAGDRASFGQYF
TRBV11-2,once,TRBD1,TRBJ1-1,TGTGCCAGCAGCTTACGGGGCTTCCGGGACAGGGGGCCCACTGAAGCTTTCTTT,CASSLRGFRDRGPTEAFF
TRBV2,once,TRBD1,TRBJ2-7,TGTGCCAGCAACCCCGCCCGGACAGGCCCTACCGAGTACTTC,CASNPARTGPTEYF
TRBV18,-,-,TRBJ1-4,TGTGCCAGCTCACCGGGAGGATTTAATGAAAAACTGTTTTTT,CASSPGGFNEKLFF
TRBV5-1,-,-,TRBJ2-1,TGCGCCAGCAGCTTGGTCTTCGGGGGGCTCAATGAGCAGTTCTTC,CASSLVFGGLNEQFF
TRBV11-2,-,TRBD2,TRBJ2-1,TGTGCCAGCAGCTATGCTAGCGGGAGGGCCAATGAGCAGTTCTTC,CASSYASGRANEQFF
TRBV21-1,-,-,TRBJ2-2,TGTGCCAGCCGAGATTACAGGGTAGGGACCGGGGAGCTGTTTTTT,CASRDYRVGTGELFF
TRBV6-6,-,-,TRBJ1-1,TGTGCCAGCAGTTACTCGATGGCAGGGAGGGGCACTGAAGCTTTCTTT,CASSYSMAGRGTEAFF
TRBV12-3/TRBV12-4,-,-,TRBJ2-6,TGTGCCAGCGGGGAGCCTGGGGCCAACGTCCTGACTTTC,CASGEPGANVLTF
TRBV3-1/TRBV3-2,-,-,TRBJ1-3,TGTGCCAGCAGCCAAGTCACTTCTGGAAACACCATATATTTT,CASSQVTSGNTIYF
TRBV25-1,-,TRBD1,TRBJ1-3,TGTGCCAGCAGTGAATCGGGGGACAGCTCTGGAAACACCATATATTTT,CASSESGDSSGNTIYF
TRBV28,few,TRBD2,TRBJ2-7,TGTGCCAGTAAGCTTAGCGGGAGATCATACGAGCAGTACTTC,CASKLSGRSYEQYF
TRBV7-2,-,TRBD1,TRBJ1-6,TGTGCCAGCAGCTTAGTTGGCCAGGGGGGTCCCCCCCTCCACTTT,CASSLVGQGGPPLHF
TRBV12-3/TRBV12-4,-,-,TRBJ1-5,TGTGCCAGCAGTTTAAGTACTAATCAGCCCCAGCATTTT,CASSLSTNQPQHF
TRBV19,-,TRBD1,TRBJ1-5,TGTGCCAGTAGGTATGTAGGGGGCCAGCCCCAGCATTTT,CASRYVGGQPQHF
TRBV28,-,TRBD1,TRBJ1-1,TGTGCCAGCAGATCGGACAGGGGCAGGCACACTGAAGCTTTCTTT,CASRSDRGRHTEAFF
TRBV28,-,TRBD1,TRBJ1-5,TGTGCCAGCATCGAGACAGGGAGCAATCAGCCCCAGCATTTT,CASIETGSNQPQHF
TRBV11-3,once,TRBD1,TRBJ1-2,TGTGCCAGCAGCCCTGACAGGGTTGGCTACACCTTC,CASSPDRVGYTF
TRBV5-5,-,TRBD1,TRBJ2-7,TGTGCCAGCAGCTACTCGACAGGGTGGTACGAGCAGTACTTC,CASSYSTGWYEQYF
TRBV13,-,-,TRBJ2-2,TGTGCCAGCAGCTTAGAGGGAGGAGGGACCGGGGAGCTGTTTTTT,CASSLEGGGTGELFF
TRBV28,-,-,TRBJ2-4,TGTGCCAGCAGTACACCGGGACTAGCCAAAAACATTCAGTACTTC,CASSTPGLAKNIQYF
TRBV5-5,-,-,TRBJ1-1,TGTGCCAGCAGCTGGGGGGTTAACACTGAAGCTTTCTTT,CASSWGVNTEAFF
TRBV5-1,-,TRBD2,TRBJ2-5,TGCGCCAGCAGCCCTATAGCGGGGGAAGAGACCCAGTACTTC,CASSPIAGEETQYF
TRBV30,-,-,TRBJ1-1,TGTGCCTGGAGTGTAACAGAGTGGACTGAAGCTTTCTTT,CAWSVTEWTEAFF
TRBV18,-,-,TRBJ2-6,TGTGCCAGCTCACTATTATCAGGGGCTGGGGCCAACGTCCTGACTTTC,CASSLLSGAGANVLTF
TRBV5-4,few,-,TRBJ2-1,TGTGCCAGCAGCTTTACAGGCTACAATGAGCAGTTCTTC,CASSFTGYNEQFF
TRBV18,-,-,TRBJ1-1,TGTGCCAGCTCACCAATGGGGAGCACTGAAGCTTTCTTT,CASSPMGSTEAFF
TRBV10-3,-,TRBD2,TRBJ2-3,TGTGCCATCAGTGGACTAGCGGGAGCAGATACGCAGTATTTT,CAISGLAGADTQYF
TRBV4-1,-,-,TRBJ1-1,TGCGCCAGCAGCTTAAGTGGGGGGACTGAAGCTTTCTTT,CASSLSGGTEAFF
TRBV6-5,-,TRBD1,TRBJ1-2,TGTGCCAGCAGACGGACAGGGGGCACTGGGGGCTACACCTTC,CASRRTGGTGGYTF
TRBV5-1,-,-,TRBJ2-2,TGCGCCAGCAGCTTGGTTGGCAGGGAAGGCACCGGGGAGCTGTTTTTT,CASSLVGREGTGELFF
TRBV5-1,-,-,TRBJ1-3,TGCGCCAGCAGCGATCCCAGCGGCTCTGGAAACACCATATATTTT,CASSDPSGSGNTIYF
TRBV7-2,-,-,TRBJ1-1,TGTGCCAGCAACCTTTCTGGGGGCTCTTTTAGGAACACTGAAGCTTTCTTT,CASNLSGGSFRNTEAFF
TRBV28,-,TRBD1,TRBJ1-2,TGTGCCAGCAGTTGGACAGGTCCTGGCTACACCTTC,CASSWTGPGYTF
TRBV18,-,TRBD2,TRBJ2-1,TGTGCCAGCTTCGCGGGGGCGGGAGGGCCGAATGAGCAGTTCTTC,CASFAGAGGPNEQFF